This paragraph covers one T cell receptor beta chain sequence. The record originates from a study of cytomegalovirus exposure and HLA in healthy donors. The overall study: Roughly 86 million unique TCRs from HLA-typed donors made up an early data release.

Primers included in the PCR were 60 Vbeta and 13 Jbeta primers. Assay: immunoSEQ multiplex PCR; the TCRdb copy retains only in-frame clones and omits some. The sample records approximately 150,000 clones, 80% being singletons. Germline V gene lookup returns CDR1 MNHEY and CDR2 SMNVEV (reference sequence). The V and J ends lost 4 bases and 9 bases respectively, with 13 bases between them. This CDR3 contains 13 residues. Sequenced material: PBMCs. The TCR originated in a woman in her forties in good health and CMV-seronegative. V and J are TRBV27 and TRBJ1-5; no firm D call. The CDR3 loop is CASSWSGTTPQHF. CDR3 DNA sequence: TGTGCCAGCAGTTGGTCGGGAACCACGCCCCAGCATTTT.